This entry lists 24 T cell receptor beta chains sequenced from one sample in a study of shared clonotypes between healthy human individuals. Libraries were prepared by immunoSEQ multiplex PCR; TCRdb keeps only in-frame clonotypes and omits some of them. The profile shows about 230,000 clones, 50% to 75% of them singletons. Sequenced material: memory CD4+ T cells sorted from blood. The subset denotes: CD45RA-negative fraction. Receptor source: a man aged 25-45 years in good health.

This clone has ten or more counts. The chain employs TRBV5-6 and TRBJ2-2; 9 nucleotides agree with TRBD2. There are 15 residues in the CDR3. Germline CDR1 and CDR2: SGHDT and YYEEEE. J was trimmed by 10 bases and V by 4 bases; bases with no gene match: 11. The CDR3 nucleotides are TGTGCCAGCAGCGATGGGTTAGCGGGAGATCAGGAGCTGTTTTTT. Translated, it gives CASSDGLAGDQELFF.

The chain recombines TRBV5-4 with TRBJ2-7; 10 bases align to TRBD1. Trimming removed 10 bases from V and 5 bases from J; junction bases left unmatched: 9. The CDR3 runs 13 residues. From germline, CDR1 is SGHNT and CDR2 YYREEE (reference sequence). The CDR3 region is CAGNRDRGDEQYF. The CDR3 DNA follows: TGTGCCGGCAACCGGGACAGGGGCGACGAGCAGTACTTC.

V gene TRBV5-1 combines with J gene TRBJ2-1; no definite D call. CDR1 is SGHRS, CDR2 YFSETQ, per germline. CDR3 length: 13 amino acids. Trimming left V 3 bases short and J 5 bases short, with 9 bases between. This chain's CDR3 is CASSSPEDNEQFF. As DNA, the CDR3 is TGCGCCAGCAGCTCCCCGGAAGACAATGAGCAGTTCTTC.

The chain recombines TRBV18 with TRBJ2-3; D is possibly TRBD2 (6 bases). CDR1 is KGHSH and CDR2 is LQKENI in the germline V gene. CDR3 length: 18 residues. Trimming removed 2 bases at V and 0 bases at J, with 18 bases between. CDR3 nucleotide sequence: TGTGCCAGCTCACCAGTTCAAAAGTTAGCGGCTAGCACAGATACGCAGTATTTT. Amino acids: CASSPVQKLAASTDTQYF.

This clone was recorded a few times. V usage is TRBV25-1 and J usage is TRBJ2-5; weak D call: TRBD1 (6 bases). V shed 4 bases and J shed 2 bases, with 8 bases lying between them. The length of the CDR3 is 13 residues. Germline assignment: CDR1 MGHDK and CDR2 SYGVNS. CDR3 sequence: CASSADRQETQYF. CDR3 in DNA: TGTGCCAGCAGTGCGGACAGACAAGAGACCCAGTACTTC.

Only a few counts were recorded for this clone. The chain has TRBV28 and TRBJ2-2, with D maybe TRBD2 (6 bases). V was cut by 6 bases and J by 5 bases, with 16 bases left in between. Germline lookup yields CDR1 MDHEN and CDR2 SYDVKM. The CDR3 runs 15 residues. CDR3 bases: TGTGCCAGCAGCCGACGACTAGTTAGAACCGGGGAGCTGTTTTTT. Protein: CASSRRLVRTGELFF.

The chain combines TRBV7-2 with TRBJ1-1, with D possibly matching TRBD1 (5 bases). The CDR3 is made up of 13 amino acids. CDR1 and CDR2 from the germline V gene are SGHTA and FQGNSA. V was pared by 3 bases and J by 3 bases, with 8 bases between. CDR3 region: CASSFGGYTEAFF. The CDR3 bases are TGTGCCAGCAGCTTTGGGGGATACACTGAAGCTTTCTTT.

The CDR3 region is CASGTGLPNEQYF. The CDR3 DNA is TGTGCCAGCGGAACAGGGCTTCCCAACGAGCAGTACTTC. The chain joins TRBV5-4 to TRBJ2-7; the D gene is possibly TRBD1 (6 bases). Deletions cut 7 bases from V and 5 bases from J, with 16 bases between. The CDR3 contains 13 residues. Germline values: CDR1 SGHNT, CDR2 YYREEE (reference sequence). Based on the CDR3 plus reference TRBV5-4 and TRBJ2-7, the full variable domain is ETGVTQSPTHLIKTRGQQVTLRCSSQSGHNTVSWYQQALGQGPQFIFQYYREEENGRGNFPPRFSGLQFPNYSSELNVNALELDDSALYLCASGTGLPNEQYFGPGTRLTVT.

The chain couples TRBV6-1 to TRBJ2-3, with 8 positions matching TRBD2. The CDR3 has 16 residues. Germline CDR1 and CDR2: MNHNS and SASEGT. The V segment lost 3 bases and the J segment 0 bases; nucleotides outside the gene matches: 5. The CDR3 spells CASSDQRERSTDTQYF. DNA of the CDR3: TGTGCCAGCAGTGATCAGCGGGAGCGGAGCACAGATACGCAGTATTTT.

The chain uses TRBV10-3 and TRBJ2-2, with 8 positions matching TRBD1. Trimming took 5 bases from V and 0 from J; bases not matched to a gene: 2. Per germline, CDR1 ENHRY and CDR2 SYGVKD. The CDR3 length is 15 residues. CDR3 nucleotides: TGTGCCATCAGTAAACAGGGGGCGAACACCGGGGAGCTGTTTTTT. This encodes CAISKQGANTGELFF.

V gene TRBV7-2 combines with J gene TRBJ2-5; a weak D match, TRBD1 (5 bases). The CDR3 length is 14 residues. Germline V gene data show CDR1 as SGHTA and CDR2 as FQGNSA. V was cut by 1 base and J by 1 base, with 7 bases left in between. DNA for the CDR3: TGTGCCAGCAGCTTAGGCAGGGCCCAAGAGACCCAGTACTTC. This codes for CASSLGRAQETQYF. Supplemented by reference TRBV7-2 and TRBJ2-5, the full variable domain reads GAGVSQSPSNKVTEKGKDVELRCDPISGHTALYWYRQSLGQGLEFLIYFQGNSAPDKSGLPSDRFSAERTGGSVSTLTIQRTQQEDSAVYLCASSLGRAQETQYFGPGTRLLVL.

Only a few counts were recorded for this clone. V is TRBV18 and J is TRBJ2-1; TRBD1 matches 9 bases. This CDR3 has 11 residues. The germline V gene encodes CDR1 KGHSH and CDR2 LQKENI. Trimming removed 8 bases from V and 10 bases from J; junction bases left unmatched: 3. The CDR3 here is CASHRGREQFF. Here the CDR3 DNA reads TGTGCCAGCCACAGGGGGCGAGAGCAGTTCTTC. Based on the CDR3 plus reference TRBV18 and TRBJ2-1, the full variable domain is NAGVMQNPRHLVRRRGQEARLRCSPMKGHSHVYWYRQLPEEGLKFMVYLQKENIIDESGMPKERFSAEFPKEGPSILRIQQVVRGDSAAYFCASHRGREQFFGPGTRLTVL.

The chain couples TRBV11-2 to TRBJ2-2, with D perhaps TRBD2 (5 bases). Germline assignment: CDR1 SGHAT and CDR2 FQNNGV. V was trimmed by 5 bases and J by 6 bases, leaving 16 bases between them. The CDR3 sequence is 15 residues long. CDR3: CASSQRVVGAGELFF. The CDR3 nucleotides are TGTGCCAGCAGCCAGAGGGTGGTGGGAGCCGGGGAGCTGTTTTTT.

V gene TRBV7-2 combines with J gene TRBJ2-3; 12 bases are shared with TRBD2. CDR3 size: 19 residues. With 2 bases clipped from V and 2 bases from J, the junction kept 11 bases outside the gene matches. CDR1 SGHTA and CDR2 FQGNSA come from the germline V gene. CDR3 coding DNA: TGTGCCAGCAGCTTATGGGGGTCACTAGCGGGAGGTATCACAGATACGCAGTATTTT. It is translated as CASSLWGSLAGGITDTQYF.

This clone was seen more than once but under ten times. V and J are TRBV27 and TRBJ1-1, with 8 bases that match TRBD1. V lost 5 bases to trimming and J lost 4 bases; unmatched junction nucleotides: 15. CDR1 is MNHEY and CDR2 is SMNVEV in the germline V gene (reference sequence). The CDR3 has 17 amino acids. The CDR3 sequence: CASSATRQGRYGTEAFF. The CDR3 region has the DNA TGTGCCAGCAGTGCAACCCGACAGGGGAGGTATGGCACTGAAGCTTTCTTT.

V usage is TRBV23-1 and J usage is TRBJ1-1, with D unresolved. TRBV23-1 is marked as an open reading frame, function uncertain. CDR3 length: 14 amino acids. V lost 5 bases, J lost 1 base, and 11 bases lay in between. For the CDR3, the DNA is TGCGCCAGCAGTACAATACACCCGAACACTGAAGCTTTCTTT. Its protein is CASSTIHPNTEAFF.

The chain employs TRBV29-1 and TRBJ1-2; 7 nucleotides match TRBD1. The CDR3 length is 12 residues. V lost 5 bases to trimming and J lost 7 bases; unmatched junction nucleotides: 7. CDR1 and CDR2 from the germline V gene are SQVTM and ANQGSEA. CDR3 amino acids: CSVRGQGTGYTF. The CDR3 DNA reads TGCAGCGTTAGGGGGCAGGGTACTGGCTACACCTTC.

This chain links TRBV28 with TRBJ2-7; a possible D gene is TRBD1 (5 bases). Trimming removed 3 bases from V and 5 bases from J, with 20 bases in between. Germline V gene lookup returns CDR1 MDHEN and CDR2 SYDVKM. The CDR3 spans 16 residues. CDR3 nucleotide sequence: TGTGCCAGCAGTTTGGGGTTTGGGGCAAATGAGGACGAGCAGTACTTC. Its protein is CASSLGFGANEDEQYF.

This clone turned up a few times. The rearrangement links TRBV9 to TRBJ2-1, with a possible D match to TRBD2 (5 bases). Germline CDR1 SGDLS, CDR2 YYNGEE. Trimming stripped 4 bases from V and 7 bases from J, with 15 bases between. This CDR3 is 14 amino acids long. The chain's CDR3 is CASSSTRLGNEQFF. CDR3 DNA: TGTGCCAGCAGCTCTACTAGGTTGGGAAATGAGCAGTTCTTC.

The chain links TRBV15 to TRBJ2-7; D unresolved. CDR3 length: 16 residues. The germline V gene encodes CDR1 LNHNV and CDR2 YYDKDF (reference sequence). Trimming pared 1 base from V and 1 base from J, leaving 14 bases between. In DNA, the CDR3 is TGTGCCACCAGCAGAGTCAGTTCCGACGCATCCTACGAGCAGTACTTC. Amino acid sequence: CATSRVSSDASYEQYF. Looking up the rest from reference TRBV15 and TRBJ2-7 gives the full variable domain: DAMVIQNPRYQVTQFGKPVTLSCSQTLNHNVMYWYQQKSSQAPKLLFHYYDKDFNNEADTPDNFQSRRPNTSFCFLDIRSPGLGDTAMYLCATSRVSSDASYEQYFGPGTRLTVT.

The V gene is TRBV11-2, the J gene TRBJ2-4; D call uncertain. V dropped 1 base and J dropped 4 bases, with 2 bases sitting between them. Germline V gene sequence: CDR1 SGHAT, CDR2 FQNNGV. This CDR3 comprises 12 residues. The CDR3 region has the DNA TGTGCCAGCAGCTTAGGTAAAAACATTCAGTACTTC. It encodes CASSLGKNIQYF. The whole variable domain, filled in from reference TRBV11-2 and TRBJ2-4, reads EAGVAQSPRYKIIEKRQSVAFWCNPISGHATLYWYQQILGQGPKLLIQFQNNGVVDDSQLPKDRFSAERLKGVDSTLKIQPAKLEDSAVYLCASSLGKNIQYFGAGTRLSVL.

V and J are TRBV10-2 and TRBJ2-7; 11 bases are shared with TRBD2. The V gene's germline CDR1 is WSHSY and CDR2 SAAADI. The J segment lost 3 bases and the V segment lost 2 bases, leaving 3 bases of the junction unmatched. The CDR3 totals 15 residues. CDR3 coding DNA: TGCGCCAGCAGTGAGAGGCTAGCGGGGGGCTACGAGCAGTACTTC. Amino acids: CASSERLAGGYEQYF.

The V and J genes are TRBV6-1 and TRBJ1-1, with a weak D call TRBD1 (5 bases). The V gene's germline CDR1 is MNHNS and CDR2 SASEGT. The CDR3 loop spans 12 amino acids. Trimming stripped 8 bases from V and 4 bases from J, with 11 bases between. The CDR3 here is CASLTRATEAFF. The CDR3 nucleotides are TGTGCCAGCCTAACCAGGGCCACTGAAGCTTTCTTT.

This clone was found once. Other DNA sequences from this sample encode an identical CDR3 as well. The chain uses TRBV6-6 and TRBJ2-1; D is uncertain. Germline lookup yields CDR1 MNHNY and CDR2 SVGAGI (reference sequence). The CDR3 is made up of 12 amino acids. Trimming removed 2 bases from V and 8 bases from J, with 7 bases in between. The chain's CDR3 is CASSYGSDEQFF. CDR3 bases: TGTGCCAGCAGTTACGGCTCTGATGAGCAGTTCTTC.